Listed below are T cell receptor beta chains from one sample, sequenced in a study of long-term antiretroviral therapy in people with HIV. Only in-frame clones appear in the TCRdb table, and some are missing; sequencing was by immunoSEQ multiplex PCR. The repertoire has approximately 15,000 clones, about 80% of them found once; the top ten carry 7.5% to 9.5%. Sequencing used unsorted PBMCs, obtained 0.1 years after starting antiretroviral therapy. The source of these receptors is a man in his late teens or twenties with HIV. Both conserved end residues are part of each CDR3. D genes are given only for firm matches. Clone size is not always given. Where it is, it says once, few, many or a class for expanded clones.

>NA|TRBJ2-1|TRBV4-1|NA
CASSQEGRQVQFF
TGCGCCAGCAGCCAAGAAGGGAGACAGGTCCAGTTCTTC
>TRBD1|TRBJ2-7|TRBV7-9|NA
CASSTEDRDYEQYF
TGTGCCAGCAGCACGGAGGACAGGGACTACGAGCAGTACTTC
>NA|TRBJ1-1|TRBV29-1|NA
CSVGGRMNTEAFF
TGCAGCGTTGGCGGTAGGATGAACACTGAAGCTTTCTTT
>NA|TRBJ2-7|TRBV19|NA
CASSKTSNMIPSEQYF
TGTGCCAGTAGTAAAACTAGCAATATGATCCCCTCCGAGCAGTACTTC
>NA|TRBJ2-1|TRBV28|NA
CASSTTANEQFF
TGTGCCAGCAGCACTACAGCCAATGAGCAGTTCTTC
>NA|TRBJ1-2|TRBV7-9|NA
CASSSYGAYGYTF
TGTGCCAGCAGCTCGTACGGGGCGTATGGCTACACCTTC
>NA|TRBJ2-1|TRBV27|NA
CASTPGDSLNHEQFF
TGTGCCAGCACCCCTGGGGACTCCCTGAATCATGAGCAGTTCTTC
>NA|TRBJ2-5|TRBV7-9|NA
CASSLTFETQYF
TGTGCCAGCAGCTTAACTTTTGAGACCCAGTACTTC
>TRBD2|TRBJ2-3|TRBV4-2|NA
CASSLTTISGGGTDTQYF
TGTGCCAGCAGCCTAACGACTATCAGTGGGGGGGGCACAGATACGCAGTATTTT
>TRBD1|TRBJ1-1|TRBV4-3|NA
CASSQDGTGEGTEAFF
TGCGCCAGCAGCCAAGATGGGACAGGGGAGGGGACTGAAGCTTTCTTT
>TRBD1|TRBJ1-1|TRBV5-6|NA
CASSLEPGTVNTEAFF
TGTGCCAGCAGCTTGGAGCCGGGGACAGTGAACACTGAAGCTTTCTTT
>NA|TRBJ1-2|TRBV7-9|NA
CASSLETVPRWGYTF
TGTGCCAGCAGCTTAGAAACAGTCCCTCGATGGGGCTACACCTTC
>NA|TRBJ1-5|TRBV19|NA
CASSNPAQPQHF
TGTGCCAGTAGTAATCCGGCCCAGCCCCAGCATTTT
>NA|TRBJ2-2|TRBV28|NA
CASSLVNTGELFF
TGTGCCAGCAGTTTAGTGAACACCGGGGAGCTGTTTTTT
>TRBD2|TRBJ2-7|TRBV27|NA
CASSPGVAGGSYEQYF
TGTGCCAGCAGTCCAGGGGTAGCGGGAGGATCCTACGAGCAGTACTTC
>NA|TRBJ1-1|TRBV18|NA
CASSPMVGSRNTEAFF
TGTGCCAGCTCACCTATGGTGGGCAGCCGAAACACTGAAGCTTTCTTT
>NA|TRBJ2-5|TRBV18|few
CASSKDGSVETQYF
TGTGCCAGCTCAAAGGACGGGAGTGTGGAGACCCAGTACTTC
>NA|TRBJ2-7|TRBV7-9|few
CASSLTGTYEQYF
TGTGCCAGCAGCTTAACAGGAACCTACGAGCAGTACTTC
>TRBD1|TRBJ2-2|TRBV4-2|NA
CASSNRQGAPTGELFF
TGTGCCAGCAGCAACCGACAGGGGGCGCCGACCGGGGAGCTGTTTTTT
>NA|TRBJ1-2|TRBV5-1|NA
CASSPEARRASYTF
TGCGCCAGCAGCCCCGAGGCGAGGAGGGCGTCCTACACCTTC
>NA|TRBJ2-1|TRBV7-9|NA
CASSLSSGAEQFF
TGTGCCAGCAGCTTATCAAGCGGCGCCGAGCAGTTCTTC
>NA|TRBJ2-3|TRBV18|NA
CASSKGGSGDADTQYF
TGTGCCAGCTCCAAAGGGGGGTCAGGGGACGCAGATACGCAGTATTTT
>NA|TRBJ2-1|TRBV9|NA
CASSVDGASNEQFF
TGTGCCAGCAGCGTAGATGGGGCCAGCAATGAGCAGTTCTTC
>TRBD1|TRBJ1-1|TRBV27|NA
CASSHAQGADTEAFF
TGTGCCAGCAGCCATGCTCAGGGGGCGGACACTGAAGCTTTCTTT